The next 2 T cell receptor beta chains were all read from a single sample in a study of cytomegalovirus exposure and HLA in healthy donors. PCR primers comprised 60 Vbeta and 13 Jbeta primers. The assay was immunoSEQ multiplex PCR, and TCRdb's table has in-frame clones only and misses some. Of about 98,000 clones detected, about three fifths appear once; the ten largest clones hold more than 4.5%. The sample comprised PBMCs. Every receptor here comes from a human donor in good health.

The chain employs TRBV28 and TRBJ2-7; 7 bases map to TRBD2. The J segment lost 0 bases and the V segment lost 6 bases, leaving 8 bases of the junction unmatched. The length of the CDR3 is 15 residues. CDR1 and CDR2 (germline): MDHEN, SYDVKM. The DNA of the CDR3 is TGTGCCAGCAGACCCCCAGCGGGGAACTCCTACGAGCAGTACTTC. It encodes CASRPPAGNSYEQYF. The full variable domain, its missing parts supplied by reference TRBV28 and TRBJ2-7, is DVKVTQSSRYLVKRTGEKVFLECVQDMDHENMFWYRQDPGLGLRLIYFSYDVKMKEKGDIPEGYSVSREKKERFSLILESASTNQTSMYLCASRPPAGNSYEQYFGPGTRLTVT.

The chain couples TRBV10-2 to TRBJ2-5; the match to TRBD1 covers 8 bases. The end of the DNA is better explained by TRBJ2-7, so the J call may be wrong. This CDR3 has 16 amino acids. Germline values: CDR1 WSHSY, CDR2 SAAADI. CDR3 sequence: CASSRDTGTGRYEQYF. CDR3 nucleotides: TGCGCCAGCAGCCGAGACACCGGGACAGGTCGCTACGAGCAGTACTTC.